This T cell receptor (beta chain) was retrieved from a study of vaccination and CD4 T cells after COVID-19. Documented treatment: 10-day PBMC culture with coronavirus spike peptide pools or control peptides (ViraFEST assay). V lost 6 bases, J lost 4 bases, and 7 bases stayed unmatched. The V gene's germline CDR1 is MNHEY and CDR2 SVGEGT. The CDR3 spans 15 residues. A note on this clonotype: The target antigen is unknown.

An Oncomine TCR Beta short-read assay was used to sequence the DNA from cultured CD4+ T cells. One entry per CDR3 protein results from TCRdb running MiXCR on the PCR reads. The profile covers 20,000 to 25,000 distinct CDR3 sequences, with approximately 50% appearing a single time and roughly 9% taken by the ten largest. V gene TRBV6-2 or TRBV6-3 combines with J gene TRBJ1-5; 9 nucleotides align to TRBD1. The sequence was collected from a human donor who had recovered from COVID-19. Sequencing used CD4+ T cells from blood, cultured in vitro. The CDR3 protein is CASSRDRELNQPQHF. DNA for the CDR3: TGTGCCAGCAGCCGGGACAGGGAATTAAATCAGCCCCAGCATTTT.